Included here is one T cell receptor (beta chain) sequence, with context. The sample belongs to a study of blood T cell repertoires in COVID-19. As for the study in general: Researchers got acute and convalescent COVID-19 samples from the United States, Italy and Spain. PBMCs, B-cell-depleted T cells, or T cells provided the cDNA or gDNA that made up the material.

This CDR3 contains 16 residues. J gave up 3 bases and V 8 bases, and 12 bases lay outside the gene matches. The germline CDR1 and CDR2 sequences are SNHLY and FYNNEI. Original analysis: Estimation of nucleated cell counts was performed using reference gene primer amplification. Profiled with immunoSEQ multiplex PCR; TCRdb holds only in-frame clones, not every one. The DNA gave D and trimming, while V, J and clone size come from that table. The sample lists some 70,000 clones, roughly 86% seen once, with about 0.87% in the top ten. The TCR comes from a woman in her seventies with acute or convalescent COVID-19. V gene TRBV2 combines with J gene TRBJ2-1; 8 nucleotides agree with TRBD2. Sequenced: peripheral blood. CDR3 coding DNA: TGTGCCAGCGGTTCGAGCGGGGGAGGATTCTACAATGAGCAGTTCTTC. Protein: CASGSSGGGFYNEQFF. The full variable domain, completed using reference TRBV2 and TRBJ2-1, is EPEVTQTPSHQVTQMGQEVILRCVPISNHLYFYWYRQILGQKVEFLVSFYNNEISEKSEIFDDQFSVERPDGSNFTLKIRSTKLEDSAMYFCASGSSGGGFYNEQFFGPGTRLTVL.